Listed below are T cell receptor beta chains from one sample, sequenced in a study of OX40 agonist ivuxolimab in advanced cancers. Repertoires were generated with immunoSEQ multiplex PCR, while TCRdb's copy carries only in-frame clones and drops some. The table lists under 65,000 clones, 70% to 90% of them singletons. The material sequenced was CD4+ or CD8+ T cells sorted from blood, taken in a trial of the OX40 agonist ivuxolimab. These receptors originate from an adult with an advanced solid tumor such as melanoma, head and neck, liver or kidney cancer. Each CDR3 is given with its conserved first and last residue. Each record gives: J gene, D gene, clone size, V gene, CDR3 protein, CDR3 DNA. The D gene is left open where the match is weak. Clone size is shown for a subset of rows, as once, few, many or a class of expanded clone.

>TRBJ2-5|NA|NA|TRBV18
CASSPPSKQETQYF
TGTGCCAGCTCACCACCGTCCAAACAAGAGACCCAGTACTTC
>TRBJ1-2|NA|few|TRBV2
CASSEINYGYTF
TGTGCCAGCAGTGAGATTAACTATGGCTACACCTTC
>TRBJ2-1|NA|NA|TRBV6-5
CASSPGHGLNNEQFF
TGTGCCAGCAGTCCTGGACACGGACTTAACAATGAGCAGTTCTTC
>TRBJ2-7|NA|once|TRBV28
CASSPRPAGEQYF
TGTGCCAGCAGTCCCCGCCCAGCAGGCGAGCAGTACTTC
>TRBJ1-2|NA|once|TRBV25-1
CASSGAGDYGYTF
TGTGCCAGCAGTGGGGCAGGGGACTATGGCTACACCTTC
>TRBJ1-4|NA|NA|TRBV6-5
CASSPGLFTELFF
TGTGCCAGCAGCCCGGGCCTATTTACGGAACTGTTTTTT
>TRBJ2-7|NA|NA|TRBV28
CASSRIVSYEQYF
TGTGCCAGCAGCCGGATAGTATCCTACGAGCAGTACTTC
>TRBJ2-5|TRBD2|NA|TRBV29-1
CSVERLAVQETQYF
TGCAGCGTTGAAAGACTAGCGGTCCAAGAGACCCAGTACTTC
>TRBJ2-5|NA|NA|TRBV5-4
CASSGAGETQYF
TGTGCCAGCAGCGGGGCCGGAGAGACCCAGTACTTC
>TRBJ2-3|TRBD1|NA|TRBV5-1
CASSRRSTGGTDTQYF
TGCGCCAGCAGCCGTCGCTCGACAGGGGGGACAGATACGCAGTATTTT
>TRBJ2-5|NA|NA|TRBV29-1
CSVAGVNQETQYF
TGCAGCGTTGCGGGGGTGAACCAAGAGACCCAGTACTTC
>TRBJ1-2|NA|few|TRBV19
CASSPQGNYGYTF
TGTGCCAGTAGTCCTCAGGGGAACTATGGCTACACCTTC
>TRBJ2-7|NA|NA|TRBV28
CASKSDRSYEQYF
TGTGCCAGCAAGTCCGACAGGTCGTACGAGCAGTACTTC
>TRBJ2-3|NA|NA|TRBV19
CASRQTSTDTQYF
TGTGCCAGTAGGCAAACGAGCACAGATACGCAGTATTTT
>TRBJ2-5|TRBD2|NA|TRBV19
CASRERGYDLAQYF
TGTGCCAGTAGGGAGCGGGGTTACGATCTGGCGCAGTACTTC
>TRBJ2-2|TRBD2|NA|TRBV2
CASSPGLAGGRGELFF
TGTGCCAGCAGTCCGGGACTAGCGGGAGGTCGGGGGGAGCTGTTTTTT
>TRBJ2-3|NA|NA|TRBV19
CASSIDRGDRTDTQYF
TGTGCCAGTAGTATAGATCGAGGCGACCGCACAGATACGCAGTATTTT
>TRBJ1-5|TRBD1|NA|TRBV11-1
CASSSGQGINQPQHF
TGTGCCAGCAGCTCCGGACAGGGCATCAATCAGCCCCAGCATTTT
>TRBJ1-6|NA|NA|TRBV28
CASSPSLGDSPLHF
TGTGCCAGCAGTCCCTCCCTGGGGGATTCACCCCTCCACTTT
>TRBJ2-7|NA|NA|TRBV5-4
CASSPGLRRSEQYF
TGTGCCAGCAGCCCGGGACTCCGCCGAAGCGAGCAGTACTTC